The 7 T cell receptor beta chains reported below all come from one sample, sequenced in a study of blood T cell repertoires in COVID-19. Here immunoSEQ multiplex PCR was the method, and the copy in TCRdb shows in-frame clones only, minus some. Among hundreds of thousands of clones, 90% were seen once, and the ten largest hold 2.6%. The material sequenced was PBMCs or T cells enriched from blood (not recorded which). These receptors were obtained from a man aged 60 to 75 who had recovered from COVID-19.

The chain recombines TRBV18 with TRBJ2-1; 14 nucleotides align to TRBD2. The CDR3 runs 15 residues. The germline gives CDR1 KGHSH, CDR2 LQKENI. V shed 6 bases, J shed 9 bases, and the junction held 7 bases outside the gene matches. The CDR3 reads CASSPGLAGAVEQFF. The CDR3 bases are TGTGCCAGCTCTCCGGGACTAGCGGGAGCGGTTGAGCAGTTCTTC.

This clone was recorded once. CDR3 nucleotide sequence: TGTGCCAGCTCACCTAACTTGGGGAGCTCTGGAAACACCATATATTTT. It translates to CASSPNLGSSGNTIYF. The J gene is TRBJ1-3, the V gene TRBV18; D unresolved. CDR3 length: 16 residues. The V end was cut by 3 bases, the J end by 0 bases, with 12 bases between. CDR1 is KGHSH and CDR2 is LQKENI in the germline V gene.

The chain couples TRBV2 to TRBJ1-4; TRBD1 aligns across 7 bases. The trim removed 6 bases at V and 8 bases at J, leaving 6 bases unmatched. This CDR3 is 13 amino acids long. In germline, CDR1 is SNHLY, CDR2 FYNNEI. DNA of the CDR3: TGTGCCAGCAGGGGACAGTTAGGGGAAAAACTGTTTTTT. Protein sequence: CASRGQLGEKLFF. The full variable domain, its missing parts supplied by reference TRBV2 and TRBJ1-4, is EPEVTQTPSHQVTQMGQEVILRCVPISNHLYFYWYRQILGQKVEFLVSFYNNEISEKSEIFDDQFSVERPDGSNFTLKIRSTKLEDSAMYFCASRGQLGEKLFFGSGTQLSVL.

The J gene is TRBJ2-2, the V gene TRBV2; 7 bases are shared with TRBD1. The CDR3 has 14 residues. V lost 6 bases, J lost 5 bases, and 6 bases stayed unmatched. Looked up from germline, CDR1 is SNHLY and CDR2 is FYNNEI. CDR3 protein: CASRTGSLTGELFF. The CDR3 DNA reads TGTGCCAGCAGGACAGGGTCGCTTACCGGGGAGCTGTTTTTT.

The J gene is TRBJ1-2, the V gene TRBV3-1 (or the pseudogene TRBV3-2); D is undetermined. V lost 2 bases to trimming and J lost 8 bases, with 12 bases between them. Germline values: CDR1 LGHDT, CDR2 YNNKEL (reference sequence). The CDR3 consists of 13 residues. The CDR3 DNA sequence: TGTGCCAGCAGCCAACTCGGGAGGGCGGGCTACACCTTC. Its translation is CASSQLGRAGYTF.

This sequence joins TRBV19 and TRBJ2-5; tentative D call: TRBD2 (5 bases). V lost 6 bases to trimming and J lost 4 bases, with 18 bases between them. Germline V CDR1 and CDR2: LNHDA, SQIVND (reference sequence). The CDR3 covers 15 residues. The CDR3 protein is CASSKTRGVGETQYF. In DNA, the CDR3 is TGTGCCAGTAGCAAAACCCGGGGTGTTGGAGAGACCCAGTACTTC.

This chain connects TRBV20-1 to TRBJ2-1, with D possibly TRBD1 on 5 matching bases. V lost 6 bases and J lost 9, with 12 bases in between. The CDR3 contains 11 residues. Germline V CDR1 and CDR2: DFQATT, SNEGSKA (reference sequence). The CDR3 spells CSATQGTEQFF. The CDR3 DNA reads TGCAGTGCGACTCAGGGCACTGAGCAGTTCTTC.